Given below is one TCR beta chain in context. What antigen it recognizes has not been identified. No clone much larger than this one lies a single base away; base qualities are absent. Taken from cysteine to phenylalanine, the CDR3 has 15 residues. This entry keeps only the CDR3 DNA: 45 bases, framed from base 1. From a lookup of the germline V gene, CDR1 and CDR2 are SGHRS and YFSETQ. V has 6 bases trimmed and J has 2 bases trimmed; junction bases matching no gene number 7. These data come from a study of blood T cell repertoires in COVID-19 (dated by TCRdb to about 2020). About the investigation overall: Samples from collaborators originated in the United States, Italy and Spain and spanned both the acute and convalescent phases of COVID-19. The prospective study material was composed of cDNA or gDNA derived from T cells, B-cell-depleted T cells, or PBMCs. Deeply sampled blood TCRbeta repertoires from subjects exposed to, actively infected with, or recovered from COVID-19 were included in the dataset. A freely available public database, intended as a resource for researchers studying the immune response to SARS-CoV-2, is where the repertoires were released. Samples were obtained from the ongoing ImmuneRACE study (first 160 participants) and from about 1,300 subjects provided by 6 global collaborators. The sample metadata nearly always contained a de-identified subject ID, COVID-19 status, age in years and sex. HLA class I and class II types, where available, came from metadata supplied by the sample provider rather than from assay-based typing. Study-wide conclusions, independent of this receptor: The amount of clinical and demographic metadata varied by source and participant and was provided uncurated.

TCRbeta CDR3 regions were amplified from genomic DNA using the immunoSEQ Assay, a bias-controlled multiplex PCR. The original pipeline was this. The number of nucleated cells in each sample was estimated from the amplification of reference gene primers within the assay. To quantify the absolute abundance of each unique TCRbeta CDR3 rearrangement, sequence reads were collapsed and filtered. For each sample, productive Simpson clonality was calculated by taking the square root of Simpson's diversity index across productive rearrangements. Not all clones reach the TCRdb copy of this immuneACCESS table, which keeps in-frame sequences only. Checked studies attribute under half of the gap to unresolved V genes and leave the rest unexplained. Clone size and the V and J calls come from that table; the DNA yielded D and trimming. Counted in this sample were more than 250,000 clones; 65% to 90% of them appeared once. 4.5% to 5.5% of the sample is taken by the ten largest.

Collaborating institutions collected whole blood in K2EDTA tubes following their own protocols. For TCRbeta analysis, collaborators shipped samples in one of three forms: frozen whole blood, isolated PBMCs, or DNA extracted from either of those sample types. This receptor was taken from a man aged 50 or older with active or convalescent COVID-19. The specimen sequenced was peripheral blood. This sequence uses TRBV5-1 and TRBJ2-3; 9 bases in the middle match TRBD2. The CDR3 corresponds to CASTVTSGSTDTQYF. The sequenced DNA is TGCGCCAGCACCGTGACTAGCGGCTCCACAGATACGCAGTATTTT.